The rows below give T cell receptor beta chains drawn from one sample of a study of blood T cell repertoires in COVID-19. Some clones are missing from TCRdb's copy, which holds only in-frame ones; the method was immunoSEQ multiplex PCR. Of some 140,000 clones listed, roughly 78% were seen once; the top ten hold approximately 3.6%. The material sequenced was peripheral blood. Receptors originate from a man aged 60 to 69 with acute or convalescent COVID-19. The CDR3 runs from the conserved cysteine through the conserved F or W. The D gene is left open where the match is weak. Clone size, where shown, is once, few, many, or a class for clones that have expanded.

CDR3 DNA: TGTGCCAGCAGCAACTCGACACCATCCTGCGAGCAGTACTTC; CDR3 protein: CASSNSTPSCEQYF; J gene: TRBJ2-7; V gene: TRBV21-1; D gene: .; clone size: few
CDR3 DNA: TGTGCCATTTCCGGGACAGGGTACTATGGCTACACCTTC; CDR3 protein: CAISGTGYYGYTF; J gene: TRBJ1-2; V gene: TRBV30; D gene: TRBD1; clone size: once
CDR3 DNA: TGTGCCAGCAGCCTCCGGGACAGGGGGCTCTTTGGCTACACCTTC; CDR3 protein: CASSLRDRGLFGYTF; J gene: TRBJ1-2; V gene: TRBV5-4; D gene: TRBD1; clone size: few
CDR3 DNA: TGCAGCGTTGCAACAGGGGCTACTAATGAAAAACTGTTTTTT; CDR3 protein: CSVATGATNEKLFF; J gene: TRBJ1-4; V gene: TRBV29-1; D gene: TRBD1; clone size: .
CDR3 DNA: TGTGCCAGCAGTTACCCGACAGGGCGCACAGATACGCAGTATTTT; CDR3 protein: CASSYPTGRTDTQYF; J gene: TRBJ2-3; V gene: TRBV6-6; D gene: TRBD1; clone size: once
CDR3 DNA: TGTGCCAGCTCCAGTACTAGCGGGAGTAATGAGCAGTTCTTC; CDR3 protein: CASSSTSGSNEQFF; J gene: TRBJ2-1; V gene: TRBV28; D gene: TRBD2; clone size: few
CDR3 DNA: TGTGCCAGCAGTCGACTAGCGGGAGTGGTCGGGGAGCTGTTTTTT; CDR3 protein: CASSRLAGVVGELFF; J gene: TRBJ2-2; V gene: TRBV6-2/TRBV6-3; D gene: TRBD2; clone size: .
CDR3 DNA: TGTGCCAGCAGTTCCCGCTACGAGCAGTACTTC; CDR3 protein: CASSSRYEQYF; J gene: TRBJ2-7; V gene: TRBV6-5; D gene: .; clone size: few
CDR3 DNA: TGTGCCAGCAGTTACCCTGACAGCCCGAACACCGGGGAGCTGTTTTTT; CDR3 protein: CASSYPDSPNTGELFF; J gene: TRBJ2-2; V gene: TRBV28; D gene: .; clone size: .
CDR3 DNA: TGTGCCAGTAGTCAAGCTAGCGGGAGCTACACCGGGGAGCTGTTTTTT; CDR3 protein: CASSQASGSYTGELFF; J gene: TRBJ2-2; V gene: TRBV19; D gene: TRBD2; clone size: .
CDR3 DNA: TGTGCCAGCTCACCACCGGTGGACTCTAATTCACCCCTCCACTTT; CDR3 protein: CASSPPVDSNSPLHF; J gene: TRBJ1-6; V gene: TRBV18; D gene: .; clone size: .
CDR3 DNA: TGCGCCAGCAGCCAAAACAGGGTCATGCCTGAAGCTTTCTTT; CDR3 protein: CASSQNRVMPEAFF; J gene: TRBJ1-1; V gene: TRBV4-3; D gene: .; clone size: .
CDR3 DNA: TGTGCCAGCAGCTTGGGGGCGGGCTATGGCTACACCTTC; CDR3 protein: CASSLGAGYGYTF; J gene: TRBJ1-2; V gene: TRBV5-6; D gene: .; clone size: .
CDR3 DNA: TGTGCCAGCAGCTTGAGGGACAGGGATAATTCACCCCTCCACTTT; CDR3 protein: CASSLRDRDNSPLHF; J gene: TRBJ1-6; V gene: TRBV5-6; D gene: TRBD1; clone size: .
CDR3 DNA: TGCGCCAGCGCTATGAACTTGGACAATGAGCAGTTCTTC; CDR3 protein: CASAMNLDNEQFF; J gene: TRBJ2-1; V gene: TRBV5-1; D gene: .; clone size: .
CDR3 DNA: TGTGCCAGCAGTCCGCCGACAGGACTAGGGGGCTACACCTTC; CDR3 protein: CASSPPTGLGGYTF; J gene: TRBJ1-2; V gene: TRBV27; D gene: .; clone size: .